This is a list of T cell receptor beta chains from one sample in a study of early stage breast cancer tumors. The repertoire was sequenced with immunoSEQ multiplex PCR; TCRdb's copy has only in-frame clones and lacks some. The sample has 3,500 or so clones, roughly 64% seen once. The sequenced material came from breast tumor tissue. All receptors come from a person aged 35-49 years with breast cancer. CDR3s include the opening cysteine and the closing phenylalanine or tryptophan. D genes are given only for firm matches. Not every row has a clone size; where given, it reads once, few, many or a size class.

CAWAGTAYNSPLHF | TRBJ1-6 | NA | TRBD1 | TRBV30
CAISSGTGSGYTF | TRBJ1-2 | NA | TRBD1 | TRBV10-3
CASSHGDRGYYGYTF | TRBJ1-2 | NA | TRBD1 | TRBV6-5
CASSLQGGTEAFF | TRBJ1-1 | few | NA | TRBV7-3
CASSSQTSFYEQYF | TRBJ2-7 | NA | NA | TRBV5-1
CASSEPRSTDRFF | TRBJ2-1 | few | NA | TRBV6-1
CAISELAGGYEQFF | TRBJ2-1 | NA | TRBD2 | TRBV10-3
CASSYLDLKYF | TRBJ2-7 | NA | NA | TRBV6-6
CASSRTDRWTTGYTF | TRBJ1-2 | NA | NA | TRBV28
CASSLEVEQFF | TRBJ2-1 | NA | NA | TRBV5-4
CASSNVGRSYEQYF | TRBJ2-7 | NA | NA | TRBV19
CASRPGFAVTDTQYF | TRBJ2-3 | NA | NA | TRBV27
CASSAHGTGINQPQHF | TRBJ1-5 | NA | TRBD1 | TRBV28
CASSPPSQGVGNTIYF | TRBJ1-3 | NA | NA | TRBV18
CASSLEQPSYNEQFF | TRBJ2-1 | NA | NA | TRBV7-9